The rows below give T cell receptor beta chains drawn from one sample of a study of blood T cell repertoires in COVID-19. Assay used: immunoSEQ multiplex PCR; TCRdb lists only in-frame clones, some missing. The data show 50,000 to 60,000 clones, about four fifths seen once. Sample: peripheral blood. The receptors stem from a woman aged 80 or older with COVID-19, enrolled during active disease. Both conserved end residues are part of each CDR3. The D gene is left open where the match is weak. Part of the rows lack a size; the others show once, few, many or a class for expanded clones.

J gene,clone size,D gene,V gene,CDR3 DNA,CDR3 protein
TRBJ2-1,-,-,TRBV6-5,TGTGCCAGCAGTTACTCCGCCGGGGAGGGGGAATATGAGCAGTTCTTC,CASSYSAGEGEYEQFF
TRBJ1-1,-,-,TRBV6-6,TGTGCCAGCAGTTACTCAGGAGAGGGTCGGGCTGAAGCTTTCTTT,CASSYSGEGRAEAFF
TRBJ1-1,-,TRBD1,TRBV28,TGTGCCGGAACCCGGGACAGGGGCTTTACTGAAGCTTTCTTT,CAGTRDRGFTEAFF
TRBJ1-1,-,-,TRBV28,TGTGCCAGCAGTTTGAGGCAGAACACTGAAGCTTTCTTT,CASSLRQNTEAFF
TRBJ1-4,-,-,TRBV11-2,TGTGCCAGCAGCTCCCTTGTGGTGGCGGGGATAACTAATGAAAAACTGTTTTTT,CASSSLVVAGITNEKLFF
TRBJ1-1,-,TRBD1,TRBV19,TGTGCCAGTAGTAGACAGGGTGGTACTGAAGCTTTCTTT,CASSRQGGTEAFF
TRBJ1-1,-,-,TRBV6-5,TGTGCCAGCAGCCGCGAGTTGAACACTGAAGCTTTCTTT,CASSRELNTEAFF
TRBJ1-1,-,-,TRBV7-3,TGTGCCAGCAGTAAACAGGAGAACACTGAAGCTTTCTTT,CASSKQENTEAFF
TRBJ2-2,-,-,TRBV27,TGTGCCAGCAGTCGGGGACTTTCCACCGGGGAGCTGTTTTTT,CASSRGLSTGELFF
TRBJ2-1,-,TRBD2,TRBV6-4,TGTGCCAGCAGTGACCCTTATTCGACTAGCGGGAGGGCCAATGAGCAGTTCTTC,CASSDPYSTSGRANEQFF
TRBJ2-5,-,-,TRBV4-1,TGCGCCAGCAGCCCAGTCCGGGTAGTAGTAGGGGACAAGGGGACCCAGTACTTC,CASSPVRVVVGDKGTQYF
TRBJ1-5,few,-,TRBV6-5,TGTGCCAGCAGTCCCGGGACACCTCCCCAGCATTTT,CASSPGTPPQHF